Listed below are T cell receptor beta chains from one sample, sequenced in a study of cytomegalovirus exposure and HLA in healthy donors. TCRdb's table, derived via immunoSEQ multiplex PCR, lists solely in-frame clones and lacks some. The table has roughly 60,000 clones, 90% to 95% seen once; the top ten hold about 2.1%. Specimen: PBMCs. The receptor source for this set is a man between 18 and 35 years old in good health and CMV-seronegative. The CDR3 runs from the conserved cysteine through the conserved F or W. The D gene is left open where the match is weak. Part of the rows lack a size; the others show once, few, many or a class for expanded clones.

j_gene | v_gene | abundance | d_gene | CDR3aa | CDR3nt
TRBJ2-1 | TRBV15 | - | - | CATSRGLSSNEQFF | TGTGCCACCAGCAGGGGACTTTCCTCCAATGAGCAGTTCTTC
TRBJ1-1 | TRBV11-3 | - | - | CASSLYGGNTEAFF | TGTGCCAGCAGCTTATACGGGGGGAACACTGAAGCTTTCTTT
TRBJ2-7 | TRBV5-1 | - | - | CASSVEPGTYEQYF | TGCGCCAGCAGCGTGGAACCGGGAACCTACGAGCAGTACTTC
TRBJ2-7 | TRBV6-5 | - | - | CASSDLRYEQYF | TGTGCCAGCAGTGATCTGCGGTACGAGCAGTACTTC
TRBJ2-3 | TRBV5-1 | - | - | CASSLAVSDTQYF | TGCGCCAGCAGCTTGGCAGTTTCAGATACGCAGTATTTT
TRBJ2-1 | TRBV5-4 | - | - | CASSLAGNNEQFF | TGTGCCAGCAGCTTGGCGGGGAACAATGAGCAGTTCTTC
TRBJ2-7 | TRBV29-1 | - | TRBD2 | CSVTGTNSYEQYF | TGCAGCGTTACCGGGACTAACTCCTACGAGCAGTACTTC
TRBJ2-7 | TRBV2 | - | - | CASSEIDINSSYEQYF | TGTGCCAGCAGCGAGATAGACATCAACAGCTCCTACGAGCAGTACTTC
TRBJ1-2 | TRBV5-1 | - | - | CASSLDIHGYTF | TGCGCCAGCAGCCTGGACATACATGGCTACACCTTC
TRBJ2-7 | TRBV5-4 | - | - | CASSLDPGKTYEQYF | TGTGCCAGCAGCTTAGACCCAGGGAAAACCTACGAGCAGTACTTC
TRBJ2-2 | TRBV5-1 | - | - | CASSFPHTGELFF | TGCGCCAGCAGCTTCCCTCACACCGGGGAGCTGTTTTTT
TRBJ1-5 | TRBV18 | few | - | CASSPIRGGNQPQHF | TGTGCCAGCTCACCTATCCGGGGTGGCAATCAGCCCCAGCATTTT
TRBJ1-3 | TRBV27 | - | TRBD1 | CASSAGTGGGGNTIYF | TGTGCCAGCAGTGCCGGGACAGGGGGTGGTGGAAACACCATATATTTT
TRBJ2-2 | TRBV7-9 | - | TRBD2 | CASSRRLAGDTGELFF | TGTGCCAGCAGCCGAAGACTAGCGGGTGACACCGGGGAGCTGTTTTTT
TRBJ2-7 | TRBV9 | few | TRBD1 | CASSVSDRGNEQYF | TGTGCCAGCAGCGTTTCGGACAGGGGTAACGAGCAGTACTTC
TRBJ1-1 | TRBV7-8 | once | - | CASSLQEGGTEAFF | TGTGCCAGCAGCTTACAAGAAGGGGGCACTGAAGCTTTCTTT
TRBJ2-3 | TRBV30 | - | TRBD2 | CAWSASRTSGHTDTQYF | TGTGCCTGGAGTGCTTCCCGGACTAGCGGACACACAGATACGCAGTATTTT
TRBJ2-7 | TRBV6-5 | few | - | CASSGSTRFDEQYF | TGTGCCAGCAGTGGCTCAACTAGATTCGACGAGCAGTACTTC
TRBJ1-1 | TRBV19 | - | TRBD1 | CASSWTGAEAFF | TGTGCCAGTAGCTGGACAGGGGCTGAAGCTTTCTTT
TRBJ2-6 | TRBV28 | - | - | CASSSSGSGANVLTF | TGTGCCAGCAGTTCCTCAGGGTCTGGGGCCAACGTCCTGACTTTC
TRBJ2-1 | TRBV29-1 | - | - | CSVGSSSYNEQFF | TGCAGCGTTGGAAGTAGCTCCTACAATGAGCAGTTCTTC
TRBJ2-7 | TRBV28 | - | - | CASCDPLTYEQYF | TGTGCCAGTTGTGATCCGCTAACCTACGAGCAGTACTTC
TRBJ1-4 | TRBV27 | - | - | CASSLRGGREEKLFF | TGTGCCAGCAGTTTAAGGGGAGGGAGGGAGGAAAAACTGTTTTTT
TRBJ1-1 | TRBV7-6 | - | - | CASSFPVAGPEGAEAFF | TGTGCCAGCAGCTTCCCAGTGGCGGGGCCTGAAGGCGCTGAAGCTTTCTTT
TRBJ2-7 | TRBV7-6 | - | - | CASSLAVSSYEQYF | TGTGCCAGCAGCTTAGCTGTCAGTTCCTACGAGCAGTACTTC
TRBJ1-2 | TRBV2 | - | TRBD1 | CASSSGTGNYGYTF | TGTGCCAGCAGTTCCGGGACAGGCAACTATGGCTACACCTTC
TRBJ2-7 | TRBV29-1 | - | - | CSVVFVTATTLYGDYEQYF | TGCAGCGTTGTTTTCGTGACAGCTACGACCTTGTATGGGGATTACGAGCAGTACTTC
TRBJ2-7 | TRBV5-1 | - | TRBD1 | CASSSGTGEYLRF | TGCGCCAGCAGCTCCGGGACAGGGGAGTATCTACGATTC
TRBJ1-2 | TRBV18 | - | - | CASSPRQDYGYTF | TGTGCCAGCTCACCACGACAGGACTATGGCTACACCTTC